This T cell receptor (beta chain) came from a study of blood T cell repertoires in COVID-19. Trimming removed 8 bases from V and 1 base from J; junction bases left unmatched: 2. CDR1 LNHDA and CDR2 SQIVND come from the germline V gene (reference sequence). The CDR3 sequence is 14 residues long. This table comes from immunoSEQ multiplex PCR, and its TCRdb copy is limited to in-frame clones, with some not included. The sample contains roughly 190,000 clones, around 90% of which appear only once. The sequenced material came from peripheral blood. The receptor was derived from a man in his forties or fifties with active or convalescent COVID-19. The chain uses TRBV19 and TRBJ2-2; TRBD2 matches at 9 bases. CDR3 DNA sequence: TGTGCCAGTGAGACTAGCGGGAACACCGGGGAGCTGTTTTTT. Its translation: CASETSGNTGELFF.